The T cell receptor (beta chain) under discussion was sequenced for a study of response to subunit inactivated influenza vaccine. V shed 4 bases and J 8 bases; nucleotides not matched to a gene: 10. CDR1 is LGHNA and CDR2 is YNFKEQ in the germline V gene. The CDR3 length is 15 residues. Each CDR3 protein is one row after TCRdb ran MiXCR on the RT-PCR reads. The repertoire consists of approximately 700,000 distinct CDR3 sequences, with about 15% occurring once and the leading ten covering around 10%. There are a few counts of this clonotype. The sample here was PBMCs from blood, taken roughly 13 days after vaccination. The source is a man aged 45-65 years who received an inactivated influenza vaccine. The chain carries TRBV4-2 and TRBJ2-1; 8 positions match TRBD2. The CDR3 is CASSPRGGAGDEQFF. CDR3 DNA sequence: TGTGCCAGCAGCCCACGGGGGGGGGCCGGTGATGAGCAGTTCTTC.